These T cell receptor beta chains were read from a single sample in a study of human T cells and chemical hapten exposure. A single record per CDR3 protein comes from TCRdb applying MiXCR to the RACE reads. Counted here are approximately 57,000 distinct CDR3 sequences, more than 7.5% occurring once; the ten biggest clones make up about 8.9%. Sample: whole blood, taken in connection with sensitization to the hapten diphenylcyclopropenone (DPC). The source is a man aged 35 to 55 with alopecia areata. Some clones in this sample may be carry-over from other donors' samples. The CDR3 runs from the conserved cysteine through the conserved F or W. Fields, in order: V gene, D gene, clone size, J gene, CDR3 protein, CDR3 DNA. The D gene is left open where the match is weak. Size tells how often a clone was seen (once, few, many) or the class of an expanded clone, and some rows leave it out.

>TRBV7-2|.|many|TRBJ1-1
CASTDRNTEAFF
TGTGCCAGTACGGACAGGAACACTGAAGCTTTCTTT
>TRBV28|TRBD2|many|TRBJ2-7
CASSSSGRETWSYEQYF
TGTGCCAGCAGTTCTAGCGGGAGGGAGACTTGGTCCTACGAGCAGTACTTC
>TRBV11-3|.|many|TRBJ2-2
CASSATIRGPGGTGELFF
TGTGCCAGCAGCGCAACAATTCGGGGCCCCGGAGGTACCGGGGAGCTGTTTTTT
>TRBV2|TRBD2|few|TRBJ2-7
CASSGPSGRMSNYEQYF
TGTGCCAGCAGTGGACCTAGCGGGAGAATGTCCAACTACGAGCAGTACTTC
>TRBV7-2|.|many|TRBJ2-2
CASSFKGRDTGELFF
TGTGCCAGCAGCTTTAAGGGCCGGGACACCGGGGAGCTGTTTTTT
>TRBV27|.|few|TRBJ2-3
CASSVLGISTDTQYF
TGTGCCAGCAGTGTATTAGGGATATCCACAGATACGCAGTATTTT
>TRBV4-1|.|many|TRBJ2-7
CASSQGAGRGYEQYF
TGCGCCAGCAGCCAAGGGGCAGGGAGGGGGTACGAGCAGTACTTC
>TRBV7-9|.|.|TRBJ2-3
CASSFHQGTDTQYF
TGTGCCAGCAGCTTTCATCAGGGCACAGATACGCAGTATTTT
>TRBV28|TRBD1|few|TRBJ1-1
CASSLTGGIDTEAFF
TGTGCCAGCAGTTTGACAGGGGGGATCGACACTGAAGCTTTCTTT
>TRBV18|TRBD1|.|TRBJ2-7
CASSIGQGGTYEQYF
TGTGCCAGCTCCATTGGACAGGGGGGGACCTACGAGCAGTACTTC
>TRBV4-2|.|many|TRBJ2-5
CASSRGDGATQYF
TGTGCCAGCAGCCGAGGGGACGGCGCCACCCAGTACTTC
>TRBV27|.|few|TRBJ2-2
CASSPQGANTGELFF
TGTGCCAGCAGTCCACAGGGCGCGAACACCGGGGAGCTGTTTTTT
>TRBV12-3/TRBV12-4|TRBD2|many|TRBJ2-5
CASTHGGGIETQYF
TGTGCCAGCACCCATGGGGGAGGGATAGAGACCCAGTACTTC
>TRBV14|TRBD1|.|TRBJ2-1
CASSHPDRVGGYEQFF
TGTGCCAGCAGCCACCCGGACAGGGTTGGGGGTTATGAGCAGTTCTTC
>TRBV5-1|.|many|TRBJ1-2
CASRTTGQNNYGYTF
TGCGCCAGCAGGACAACTGGACAGAATAACTATGGCTACACCTTC
>TRBV20-1|.|many|TRBJ2-1
CSARELTGTSMDEQFF
TGCAGTGCTAGGGAACTCACAGGGACAAGTATGGATGAGCAGTTCTTC
>TRBV18|.|few|TRBJ1-2
CASSPLDRQEYGYTF
TGTGCCAGCTCACCACTTGACCGCCAAGAGTATGGCTACACCTTC
>TRBV11-2|.|.|TRBJ2-3
CASSLDPLSYHTDTQYF
TGTGCCAGCAGCTTAGATCCACTTTCCTATCACACAGATACGCAGTATTTT
>TRBV7-8|TRBD2|many|TRBJ2-1
CASSFPQGLAGGRMYNEQFF
TGTGCCAGCAGCTTCCCCCAGGGACTAGCGGGAGGGCGCATGTACAATGAGCAGTTCTTC
>TRBV11-1|TRBD1|few|TRBJ2-1
CASSHGQGGSNEQFF
TGTGCCAGCAGCCATGGACAGGGGGGGAGCAATGAGCAGTTCTTC
>TRBV6-2/TRBV6-3|TRBD2|many|TRBJ2-7
CASSYASASGENYEQYF
TGTGCCAGCAGTTACGCTTCGGCTAGCGGGGAGAATTACGAGCAGTACTTC
>TRBV5-1|.|.|TRBJ2-1
CASSGAPEHEQFF
TGCGCCAGCAGCGGGGCCCCCGAACATGAGCAGTTCTTC
>TRBV7-6|.|.|TRBJ2-3
CASRVVGGDTQYF
TGTGCCAGCAGGGTAGTAGGTGGAGATACGCAGTATTTT
>TRBV28|TRBD2|.|TRBJ2-5
CASRTSGSQKTQYF
TGTGCCAGCAGGACTAGCGGGAGCCAGAAGACCCAGTACTTC
>TRBV20-1|.|few|TRBJ2-2
CSARVPNTGELFF
TGCAGTGCTAGAGTCCCGAACACCGGGGAGCTGTTTTTT
>TRBV27|.|.|TRBJ2-7
CASSLSEPYEQYF
TGTGCCAGCAGTTTATCGGAGCCCTACGAGCAGTACTTC
>TRBV11-1|.|few|TRBJ2-1
CASSLRGPSYNEQFF
TGTGCCAGCAGCTTGCGGGGACCCTCATACAATGAGCAGTTCTTC
>TRBV6-6|.|.|TRBJ1-5
CASSPQGYSNQPQHF
TGTGCCAGCAGTCCCCAGGGATATAGCAATCAGCCCCAGCATTTT
>TRBV4-1|.|many|TRBJ1-4
CASSKAGPANEKLFF
TGCGCCAGCAGTAAGGCGGGACCGGCTAATGAAAAACTGTTTTTT
>TRBV6-1|TRBD2|many|TRBJ2-2
CASSEVAGVAGELFF
TGTGCCAGCAGTGAGGTAGCGGGAGTGGCCGGGGAGCTGTTTTTT
>TRBV6-6|.|many|TRBJ1-2
CASTSSGEGDGYTF
TGTGCCAGCACCTCTTCGGGGGAAGGGGATGGCTACACCTTC
>TRBV29-1|.|.|TRBJ2-3
CSGTIANTQYF
TGCAGCGGTACCATCGCGAATACGCAGTATTTT
>TRBV6-6|TRBD1|few|TRBJ2-1
CASSRRDRVNNEQFF
TGTGCCAGCAGTCGACGGGACAGGGTAAACAATGAGCAGTTCTTC
>TRBV7-9|.|few|TRBJ2-2
CASSSNPSYTGELFF
TGTGCCAGCAGCTCCAACCCCTCCTACACCGGGGAGCTGTTTTTT
>TRBV2|.|many|TRBJ2-1
CASALEREQFF
TGTGCCAGCGCCCTTGAAAGGGAGCAGTTCTTC
>TRBV5-6|TRBD1|.|TRBJ1-2
CASSLRYRGRMGYTF
TGTGCCAGCAGCTTACGGTACAGGGGGCGCATGGGCTACACCTTC
>TRBV11-1|TRBD2|many|TRBJ2-5
CASSLGGGRTQETQYF
TGTGCCAGCTCCCTCGGTGGCGGGAGGACGCAAGAGACCCAGTACTTC
>TRBV6-1|.|many|TRBJ1-6
CASSGAADNSPLHF
TGTGCCAGCTCAGGGGCAGCGGACAATTCACCCCTCCACTTT
>TRBV28|.|many|TRBJ1-4
CASSLSGATNEKLFF
TGTGCCAGCAGTTTATCGGGGGCAACTAATGAAAAACTGTTTTTT
>TRBV4-3|.|.|TRBJ2-1
CASSQDGGTLTNEQFF
TGCGCCAGCAGCCAAGATGGAGGGACTCTAACAAATGAGCAGTTCTTC
>TRBV7-8|TRBD2|many|TRBJ2-7
CASSRTSGSSYEQYF
TGTGCCAGCAGCCGGACTAGCGGAAGCTCCTACGAGCAGTACTTC